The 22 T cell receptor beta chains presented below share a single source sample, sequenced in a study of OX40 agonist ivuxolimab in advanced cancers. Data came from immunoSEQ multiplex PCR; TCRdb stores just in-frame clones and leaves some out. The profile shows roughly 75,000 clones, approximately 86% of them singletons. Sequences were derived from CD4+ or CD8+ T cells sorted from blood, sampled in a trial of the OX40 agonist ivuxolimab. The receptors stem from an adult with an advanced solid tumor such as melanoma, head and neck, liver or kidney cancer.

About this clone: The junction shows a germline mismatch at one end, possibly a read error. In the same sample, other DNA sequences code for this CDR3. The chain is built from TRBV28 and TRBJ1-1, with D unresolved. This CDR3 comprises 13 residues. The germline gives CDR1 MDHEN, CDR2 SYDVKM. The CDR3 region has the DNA TGTGCCAGCAGCAGAAATTATGGCACTGAGGCTTTCTTT. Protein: CASSRNYGTEAFF.

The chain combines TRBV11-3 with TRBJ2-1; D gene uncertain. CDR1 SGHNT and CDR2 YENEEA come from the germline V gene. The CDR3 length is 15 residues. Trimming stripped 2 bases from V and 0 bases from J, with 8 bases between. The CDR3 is CASSLFPGSYNEQFF. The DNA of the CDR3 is TGTGCCAGCAGCTTATTCCCAGGCTCCTACAATGAGCAGTTCTTC.

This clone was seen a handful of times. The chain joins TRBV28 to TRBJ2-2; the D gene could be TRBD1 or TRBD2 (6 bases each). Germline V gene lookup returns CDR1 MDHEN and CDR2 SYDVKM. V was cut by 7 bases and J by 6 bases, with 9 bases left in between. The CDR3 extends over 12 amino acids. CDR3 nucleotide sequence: TGTGCCAGCACGGGGGCGGCCGGGGAGCTGTTTTTT. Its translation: CASTGAAGELFF.

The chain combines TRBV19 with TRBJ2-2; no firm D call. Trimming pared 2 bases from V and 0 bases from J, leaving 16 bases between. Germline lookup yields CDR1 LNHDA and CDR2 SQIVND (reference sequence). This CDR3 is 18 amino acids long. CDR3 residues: CASSITGRRVSNTGELFF. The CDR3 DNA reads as TGTGCCAGTAGTATAACGGGCAGAAGAGTTTCGAACACCGGGGAGCTGTTTTTT. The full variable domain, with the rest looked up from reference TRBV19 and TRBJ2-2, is DGGITQSPKYLFRKEGQNVTLSCEQNLNHDAMYWYRQDPGQGLRLIYYSQIVNDFQKGDIAEGYSVSREKKESFPLTVTSAQKNPTAFYLCASSITGRRVSNTGELFFGEGSRLTVL.

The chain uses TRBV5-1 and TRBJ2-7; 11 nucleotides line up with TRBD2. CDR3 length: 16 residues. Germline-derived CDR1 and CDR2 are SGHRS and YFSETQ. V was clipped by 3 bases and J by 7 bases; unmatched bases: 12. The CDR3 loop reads CASSSGTSGFTREQYF. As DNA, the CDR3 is TGCGCCAGCAGCTCCGGGACTAGCGGATTTACTAGAGAGCAGTACTTC. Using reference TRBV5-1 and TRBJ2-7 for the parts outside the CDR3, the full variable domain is KAGVTQTPRYLIKTRGQQVTLSCSPISGHRSVSWYQQTPGQGLQFLFEYFSETQRNKGNFPGRFSGRQFSNSRSEMNVSTLELGDSALYLCASSSGTSGFTREQYFGPGTRLTVT.

The CDR3 region is CASTSDSFAYGYTF. For the CDR3, the DNA is TGTGCCAGTACCTCGGACAGTTTCGCGTATGGCTACACCTTC. The V and J genes are TRBV19 and TRBJ1-2, with D possibly TRBD1 on 6 matching bases. The CDR3 totals 14 residues. The V end was cut by 7 bases, the J end by 5 bases, with 17 bases between. Germline V CDR1 and CDR2: LNHDA, SQIVND (reference sequence).

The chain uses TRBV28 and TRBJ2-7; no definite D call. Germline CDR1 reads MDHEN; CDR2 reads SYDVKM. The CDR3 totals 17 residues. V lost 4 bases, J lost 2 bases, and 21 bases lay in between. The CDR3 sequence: CASSSPRAPPRPYEQYF. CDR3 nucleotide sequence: TGTGCCAGCAGTTCTCCTCGGGCCCCCCCGCGCCCCTACGAGCAGTACTTC.

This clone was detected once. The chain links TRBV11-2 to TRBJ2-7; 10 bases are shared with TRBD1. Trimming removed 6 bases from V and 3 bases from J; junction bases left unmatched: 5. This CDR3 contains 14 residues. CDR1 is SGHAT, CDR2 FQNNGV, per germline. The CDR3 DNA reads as TGTGCCAGCAGGCCGGGACAGGGGAGCTACGAGCAGTACTTC. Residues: CASRPGQGSYEQYF.

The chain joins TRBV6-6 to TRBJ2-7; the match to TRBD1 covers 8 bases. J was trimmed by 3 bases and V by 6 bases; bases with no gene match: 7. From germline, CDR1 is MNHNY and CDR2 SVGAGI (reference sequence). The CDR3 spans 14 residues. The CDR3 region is CASSPRTGIYEQYF. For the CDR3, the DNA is TGTGCCAGCAGCCCAAGGACAGGGATCTACGAGCAGTACTTC.

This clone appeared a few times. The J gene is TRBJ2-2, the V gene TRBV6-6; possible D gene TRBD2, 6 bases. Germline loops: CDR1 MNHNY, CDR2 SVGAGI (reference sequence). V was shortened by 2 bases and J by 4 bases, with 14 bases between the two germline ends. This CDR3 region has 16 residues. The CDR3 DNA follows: TGTGCCAGCAGTTACGCGCGGGGCAGCATCACCGGGGAGCTGTTTTTT. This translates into CASSYARGSITGELFF.

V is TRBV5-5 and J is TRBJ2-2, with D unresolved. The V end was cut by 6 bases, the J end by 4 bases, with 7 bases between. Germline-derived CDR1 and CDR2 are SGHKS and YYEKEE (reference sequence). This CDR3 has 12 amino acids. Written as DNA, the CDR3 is TGTGCCAGCATAGGGTTCACCGGGGAGCTGTTTTTT. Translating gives CASIGFTGELFF.

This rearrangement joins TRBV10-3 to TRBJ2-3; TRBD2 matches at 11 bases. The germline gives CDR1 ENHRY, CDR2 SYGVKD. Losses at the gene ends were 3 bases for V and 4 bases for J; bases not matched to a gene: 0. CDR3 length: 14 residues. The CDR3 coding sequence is TGTGCCATCAGTGAACTAGCGGGAGCAGATACGCAGTATTTT. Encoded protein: CAISELAGADTQYF.

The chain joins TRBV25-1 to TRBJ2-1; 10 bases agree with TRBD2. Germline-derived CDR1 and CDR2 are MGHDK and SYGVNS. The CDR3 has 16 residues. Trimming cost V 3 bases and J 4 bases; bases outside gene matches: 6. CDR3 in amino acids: CASSDPSGGVYNEQFF. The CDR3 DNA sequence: TGTGCCAGCAGTGATCCCAGCGGGGGGGTTTACAATGAGCAGTTCTTC.

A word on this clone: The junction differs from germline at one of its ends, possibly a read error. CDR3 region: CASGVGFGAGYEQYF. CDR3 DNA: TGTGCCAGCGGCGTAGGATTTGGGGCAGGGTACGAGCAGTACTTC. V is TRBV9 and J is TRBJ2-7; perhaps TRBD1 as D (5 bases). This CDR3 has 15 amino acids. CDR1 is SGDLS and CDR2 is YYNGEE in the germline V gene.

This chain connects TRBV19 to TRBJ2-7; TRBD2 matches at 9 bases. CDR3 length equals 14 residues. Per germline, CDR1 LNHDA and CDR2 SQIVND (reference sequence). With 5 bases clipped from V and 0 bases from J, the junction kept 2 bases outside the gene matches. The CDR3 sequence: CASSFSGSSYEQYF. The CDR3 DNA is TGTGCCAGTAGTTTTAGCGGGAGCTCCTACGAGCAGTACTTC. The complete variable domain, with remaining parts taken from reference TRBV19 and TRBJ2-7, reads DGGITQSPKYLFRKEGQNVTLSCEQNLNHDAMYWYRQDPGQGLRLIYYSQIVNDFQKGDIAEGYSVSREKKESFPLTVTSAQKNPTAFYLCASSFSGSSYEQYFGPGTRLTVT.

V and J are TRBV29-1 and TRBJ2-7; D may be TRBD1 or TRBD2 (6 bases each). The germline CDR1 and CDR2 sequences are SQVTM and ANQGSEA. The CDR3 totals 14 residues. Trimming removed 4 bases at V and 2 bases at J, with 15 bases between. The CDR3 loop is CSVGGGRMTYEQYF. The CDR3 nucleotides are TGCAGCGTTGGTGGGGGGCGGATGACCTACGAGCAGTACTTC.

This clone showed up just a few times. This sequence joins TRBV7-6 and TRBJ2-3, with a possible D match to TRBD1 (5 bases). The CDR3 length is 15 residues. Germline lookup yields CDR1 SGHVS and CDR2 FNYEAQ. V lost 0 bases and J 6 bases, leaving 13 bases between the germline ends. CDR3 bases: TGTGCCAGCAGCTTAGCGCCTCAGGGAAGCGATACGCAGTATTTT. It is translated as CASSLAPQGSDTQYF.

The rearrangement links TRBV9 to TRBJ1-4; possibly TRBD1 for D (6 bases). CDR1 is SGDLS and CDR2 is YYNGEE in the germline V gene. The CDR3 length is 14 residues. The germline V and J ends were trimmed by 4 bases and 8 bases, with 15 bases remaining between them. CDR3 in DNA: TGTGCCAGCAGCCTCCGACAGGAAAGGGAAAAACTGTTTTTT. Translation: CASSLRQEREKLFF.

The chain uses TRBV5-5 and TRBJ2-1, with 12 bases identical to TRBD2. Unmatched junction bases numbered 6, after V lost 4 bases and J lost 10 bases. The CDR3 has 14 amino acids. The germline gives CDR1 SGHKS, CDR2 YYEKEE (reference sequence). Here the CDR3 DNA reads TGTGCCAGCAGCCCGACTAGCGGGAGACCCGAGCAGTTCTTC. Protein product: CASSPTSGRPEQFF.

The CDR3 here is CASRGLASAGEQYF. The CDR3 coding sequence is TGCGCCAGCAGGGGTCTGGCCTCGGCGGGTGAGCAGTACTTC. The chain joins TRBV10-2 to TRBJ2-7; possible D gene TRBD2, 5 bases. The CDR3 runs 14 residues. V lost 6 bases and J 7 bases, leaving 19 bases between the germline ends. Germline loops: CDR1 WSHSY, CDR2 SAAADI.

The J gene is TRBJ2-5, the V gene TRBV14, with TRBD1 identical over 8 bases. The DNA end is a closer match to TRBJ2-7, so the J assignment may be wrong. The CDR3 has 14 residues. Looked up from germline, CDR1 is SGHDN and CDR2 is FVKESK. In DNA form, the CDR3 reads TGTGCCAGCAGCCGACAGGGGTTCCAGAACGAGCAGTACTTC. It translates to CASSRQGFQNEQYF.

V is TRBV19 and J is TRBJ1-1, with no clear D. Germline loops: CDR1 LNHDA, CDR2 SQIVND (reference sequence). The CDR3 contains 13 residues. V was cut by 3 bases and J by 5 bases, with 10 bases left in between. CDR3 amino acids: CASSITKGTEAFF. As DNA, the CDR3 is TGTGCCAGTAGTATTACAAAGGGAACTGAAGCTTTCTTT.